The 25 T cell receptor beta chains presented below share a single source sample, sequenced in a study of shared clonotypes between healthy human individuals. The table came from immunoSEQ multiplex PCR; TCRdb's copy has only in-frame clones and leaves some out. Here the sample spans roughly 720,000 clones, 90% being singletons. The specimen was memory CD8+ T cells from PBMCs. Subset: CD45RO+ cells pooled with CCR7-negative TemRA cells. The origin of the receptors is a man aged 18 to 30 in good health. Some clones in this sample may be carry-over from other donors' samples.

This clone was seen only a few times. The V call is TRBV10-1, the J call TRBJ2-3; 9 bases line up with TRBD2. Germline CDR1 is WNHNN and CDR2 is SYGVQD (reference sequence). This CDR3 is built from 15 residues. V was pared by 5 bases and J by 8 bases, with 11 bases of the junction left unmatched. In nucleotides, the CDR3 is TGCGCCAGCAGTCCCCTGGCGGGAGGGCCAGGTACGCAGTATTTT. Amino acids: CASSPLAGGPGTQYF.

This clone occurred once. CDR3 in amino acids: CASSFTLADVYNEQFF. In DNA form, the CDR3 reads TGCGCCAGCAGCTTCACCCTAGCAGATGTCTACAATGAGCAGTTCTTC. The rearrangement uses TRBV5-1 and TRBJ2-1; D perhaps matches TRBD2 (5 bases). Germline assignment: CDR1 SGHRS and CDR2 YFSETQ. V was trimmed by 2 bases and J by 3 bases, leaving 15 bases between them. The CDR3 contains 16 residues.

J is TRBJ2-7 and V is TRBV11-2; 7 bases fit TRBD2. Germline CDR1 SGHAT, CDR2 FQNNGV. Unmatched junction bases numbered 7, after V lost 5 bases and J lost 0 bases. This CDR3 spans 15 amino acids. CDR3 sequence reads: CASSLQAGASYEQYF. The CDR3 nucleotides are TGTGCCAGCAGCCTACAGGCGGGAGCCTCCTACGAGCAGTACTTC.

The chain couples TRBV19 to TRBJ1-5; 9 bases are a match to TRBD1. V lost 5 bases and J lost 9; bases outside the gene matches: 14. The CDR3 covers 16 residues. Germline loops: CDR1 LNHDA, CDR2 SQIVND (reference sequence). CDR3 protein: CASSPRDRDPLGPQHF. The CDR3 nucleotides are TGTGCCAGTAGTCCCAGGGACAGGGACCCCCTAGGGCCCCAGCATTTT.

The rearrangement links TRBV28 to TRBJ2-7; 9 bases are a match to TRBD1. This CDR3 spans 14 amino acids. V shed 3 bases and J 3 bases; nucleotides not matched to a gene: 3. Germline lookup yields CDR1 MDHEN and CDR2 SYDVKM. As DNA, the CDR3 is TGTGCCAGCAGTTTTGACAGGGGGATCTACGAGCAGTACTTC. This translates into CASSFDRGIYEQYF.

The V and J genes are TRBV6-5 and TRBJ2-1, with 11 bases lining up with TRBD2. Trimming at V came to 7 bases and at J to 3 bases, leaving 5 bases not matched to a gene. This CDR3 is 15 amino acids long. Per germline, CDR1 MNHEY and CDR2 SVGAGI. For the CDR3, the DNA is TGTGCCAGCAAACTGGGACTAGCGGTCTACAATGAGCAGTTCTTC. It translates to CASKLGLAVYNEQFF.

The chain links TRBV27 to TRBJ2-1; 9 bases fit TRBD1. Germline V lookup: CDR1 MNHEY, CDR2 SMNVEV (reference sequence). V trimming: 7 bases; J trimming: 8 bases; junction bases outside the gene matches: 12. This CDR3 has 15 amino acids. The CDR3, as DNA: TGTGCCAGCAACCCAACAGGGGGCGGTGGCGATGAGCAGTTCTTC. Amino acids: CASNPTGGGGDEQFF.

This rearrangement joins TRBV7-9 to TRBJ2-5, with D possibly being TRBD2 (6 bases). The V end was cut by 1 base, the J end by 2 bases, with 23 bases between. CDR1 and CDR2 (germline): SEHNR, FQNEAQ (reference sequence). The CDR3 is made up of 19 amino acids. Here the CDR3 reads CASSLVGVERVPPQETQYF. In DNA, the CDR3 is TGTGCCAGCAGCTTAGTGGGAGTAGAGCGGGTGCCCCCACAAGAGACCCAGTACTTC.

The CDR3 nucleotides are TGTGCCAGCGGCCCGATCTCCTACGAGCAGTACTTC. It yields the protein CASGPISYEQYF. V gene TRBV7-9 combines with J gene TRBJ2-7; D gene unclear. The CDR3 loop spans 12 amino acids. CDR1 is SEHNR and CDR2 is FQNEAQ in the germline V gene (reference sequence). The V and J ends lost 8 bases and 0 bases respectively, with 8 bases between them.

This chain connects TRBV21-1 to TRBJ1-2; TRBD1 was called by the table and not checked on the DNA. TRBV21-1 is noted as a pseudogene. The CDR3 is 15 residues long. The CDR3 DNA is TGTGCCAGCAGCAAAGGACAGGGGGCTTACTATGGCTACACCTTC. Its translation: CASSKGQGAYYGYTF.

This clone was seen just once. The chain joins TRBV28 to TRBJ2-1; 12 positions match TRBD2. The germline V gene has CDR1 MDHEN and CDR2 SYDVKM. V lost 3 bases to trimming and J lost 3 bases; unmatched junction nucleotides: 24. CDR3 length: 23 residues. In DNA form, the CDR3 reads TGTGCCAGCAGTTTTGTACAGGGGGTCCGTTGGCTAGCGGGAGGGAAGGTCTACAATGAGCAGTTCTTC. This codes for CASSFVQGVRWLAGGKVYNEQFF.

The chain's CDR3 is CASSSDISGNTIYF. In DNA, the CDR3 is TGTGCCAGCAGCTCCGATATCTCTGGAAACACCATATATTTT. The chain combines TRBV7-8 with TRBJ1-3; D is undetermined. With 4 bases removed from V and 0 bases from J, the gap between germline ends came to 7 bases. Germline values: CDR1 SGHVS, CDR2 FQNEAQ. This CDR3 is built from 14 residues.

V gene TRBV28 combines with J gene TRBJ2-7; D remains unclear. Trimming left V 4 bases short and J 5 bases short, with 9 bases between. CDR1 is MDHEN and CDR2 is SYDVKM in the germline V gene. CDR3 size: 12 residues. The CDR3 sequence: CASSSWTHEQYF. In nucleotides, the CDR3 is TGTGCCAGCAGTTCGTGGACCCACGAGCAGTACTTC.

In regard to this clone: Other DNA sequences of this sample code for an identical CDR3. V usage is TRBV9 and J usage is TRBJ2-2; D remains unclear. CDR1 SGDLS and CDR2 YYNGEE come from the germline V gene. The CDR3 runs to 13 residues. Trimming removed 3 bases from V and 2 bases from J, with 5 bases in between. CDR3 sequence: CASSEGNTGELFF. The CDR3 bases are TGTGCCAGCAGCGAGGGAAACACCGGGGAGCTGTTTTTT.

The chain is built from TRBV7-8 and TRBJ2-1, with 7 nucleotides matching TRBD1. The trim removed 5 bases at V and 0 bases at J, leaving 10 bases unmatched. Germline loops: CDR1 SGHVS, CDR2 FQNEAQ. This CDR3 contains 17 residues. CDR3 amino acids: CASSQDRSPSSYNEQFF. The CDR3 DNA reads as TGTGCCAGCAGCCAGGACAGGTCCCCTAGCTCCTACAATGAGCAGTTCTTC.

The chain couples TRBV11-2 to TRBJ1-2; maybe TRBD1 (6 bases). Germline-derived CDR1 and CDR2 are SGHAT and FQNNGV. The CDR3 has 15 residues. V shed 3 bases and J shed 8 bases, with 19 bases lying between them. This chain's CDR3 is CASSFDGGPGGGYTF. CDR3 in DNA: TGTGCCAGCAGCTTTGATGGGGGCCCGGGGGGAGGCTACACCTTC.

As DNA, the CDR3 is TGTGCCAGCAGTTTTGGCTCCACCGGGGAGCTGTTTTTT. Its protein is CASSFGSTGELFF. The chain has TRBV27 and TRBJ2-2; D is undetermined. The V end lost 3 bases, the J end lost 4 bases, and 6 bases lay between the germline ends. The CDR3 runs 13 residues. CDR1 MNHEY and CDR2 SMNVEV come from the germline V gene (reference sequence).

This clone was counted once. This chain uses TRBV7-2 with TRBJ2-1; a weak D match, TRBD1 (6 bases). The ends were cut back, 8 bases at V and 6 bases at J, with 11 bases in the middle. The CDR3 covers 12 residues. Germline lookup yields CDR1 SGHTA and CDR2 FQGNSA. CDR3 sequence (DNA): TGTGCCAGCTGGGGGCAGTTCAATGAGCAGTTCTTC. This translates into CASWGQFNEQFF. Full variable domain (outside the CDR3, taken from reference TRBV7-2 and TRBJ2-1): GAGVSQSPSNKVTEKGKDVELRCDPISGHTALYWYRQSLGQGLEFLIYFQGNSAPDKSGLPSDRFSAERTGGSVSTLTIQRTQQEDSAVYLCASWGQFNEQFFGPGTRLTVL.

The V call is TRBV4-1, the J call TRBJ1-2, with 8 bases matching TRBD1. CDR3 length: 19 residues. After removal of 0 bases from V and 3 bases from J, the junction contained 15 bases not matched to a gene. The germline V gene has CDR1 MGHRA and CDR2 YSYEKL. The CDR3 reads CASSQDIQGALTGYYGYTF. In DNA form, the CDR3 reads TGCGCCAGCAGCCAAGATATCCAGGGGGCATTAACAGGGTACTATGGCTACACCTTC.

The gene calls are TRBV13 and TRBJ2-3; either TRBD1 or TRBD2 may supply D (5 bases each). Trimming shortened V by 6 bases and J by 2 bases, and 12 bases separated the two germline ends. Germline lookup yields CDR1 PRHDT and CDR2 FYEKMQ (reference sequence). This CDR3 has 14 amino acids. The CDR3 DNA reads TGTGCCAGCAGTGGGGGAACCGACACAGATACGCAGTATTTT. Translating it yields CASSGGTDTDTQYF.

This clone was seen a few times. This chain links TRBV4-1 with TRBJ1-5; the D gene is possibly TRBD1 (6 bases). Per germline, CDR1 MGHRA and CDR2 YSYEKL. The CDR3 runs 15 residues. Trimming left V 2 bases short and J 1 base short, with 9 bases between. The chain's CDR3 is CASSQQTGSNQPQHF. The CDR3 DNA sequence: TGCGCCAGCAGCCAACAAACAGGGAGCAATCAGCCCCAGCATTTT.

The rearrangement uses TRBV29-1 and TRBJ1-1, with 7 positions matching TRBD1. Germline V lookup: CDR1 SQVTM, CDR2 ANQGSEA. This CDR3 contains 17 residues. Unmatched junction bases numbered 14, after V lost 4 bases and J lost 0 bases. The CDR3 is CSVAPKILDRLNTEAFF. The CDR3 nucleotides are TGCAGCGTTGCCCCAAAGATCTTGGACAGGCTGAACACTGAAGCTTTCTTT.

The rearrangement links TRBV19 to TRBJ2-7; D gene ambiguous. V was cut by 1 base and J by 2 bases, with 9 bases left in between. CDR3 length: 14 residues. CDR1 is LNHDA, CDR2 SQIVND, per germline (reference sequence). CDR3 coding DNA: TGTGCCAGTAGTATAGGCCTCCCCACCTACGAGCAGTACTTC. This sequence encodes CASSIGLPTYEQYF.

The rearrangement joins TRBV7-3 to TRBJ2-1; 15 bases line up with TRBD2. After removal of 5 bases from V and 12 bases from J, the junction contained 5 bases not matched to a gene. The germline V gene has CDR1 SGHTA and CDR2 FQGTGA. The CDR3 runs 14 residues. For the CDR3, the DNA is TGTGCCAGCAGCGACGGACTAGCGGGAGGGTCGCAGTTCTTC. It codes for CASSDGLAGGSQFF.

Here the CDR3 reads CASSMKGGLGSQPQHF. CDR3 DNA: TGTGCCAGCAGCATGAAGGGGGGTCTGGGTTCTCAGCCCCAGCATTTT. The chain combines TRBV21-1 with TRBJ1-5. TRBV21-1 is assigned pseudogene status. This CDR3 region has 16 residues.